A selection of T cell receptor beta chains follows, all from one sample in a study of blood T cell repertoires in COVID-19. Profiled with immunoSEQ multiplex PCR; TCRdb holds only in-frame clones, not every one. The sample yields about 200,000 clones, more than 75% seen once. The sample consisted of peripheral blood. The receptors were gathered from a man in his forties or fifties with active or convalescent COVID-19. CDR3s include the opening cysteine and the closing phenylalanine or tryptophan. The D gene is left open where the match is weak. Clone size is shown for a subset of rows, as once, few, many or a class of expanded clone.

-,TRBV5-6,TRBJ1-2,TRBD1,CASRLTGGYGYTF,TGTGCCAGCAGGTTGACAGGGGGCTATGGCTACACCTTC
few,TRBV9,TRBJ1-5,TRBD1,CASSVGDRGGQPQHF,TGTGCCAGCAGCGTAGGAGACAGGGGGGGGCAGCCCCAGCATTTT
once,TRBV6-6,TRBJ1-6,-,CATSGGSSYNSPLHF,TGTGCCACCTCGGGGGGTAGCTCCTATAATTCACCCCTCCACTTT
-,TRBV25-1,TRBJ1-2,TRBD1,CASSVERQGALIYGYTF,TGTGCCAGCAGTGTCGAACGACAGGGGGCCCTGATCTATGGCTACACCTTC
-,TRBV19,TRBJ2-3,-,CASSSEDTQYF,TGTGCCAGTAGTAGCGAAGATACGCAGTATTTT
-,TRBV5-1,TRBJ2-3,-,CASSSEGRTASTDTQYF,TGCGCCAGCAGCTCGGAGGGACGGACCGCTAGCACAGATACGCAGTATTTT
-,TRBV21-1,TRBJ1-3,-,CATKRKGRGNTIYF,TGTGCCACCAAGAGGAAGGGGAGGGGAAACACCATATATTTT
once,TRBV29-1,TRBJ2-7,-,CSVRGGGSYEQYF,TGCAGCGTTCGCGGAGGCGGGTCCTACGAGCAGTACTTC
once,TRBV7-9,TRBJ2-3,TRBD1,CASSSRRGTGGADTQYF,TGTGCCAGCAGCTCGAGACGGGGGACAGGGGGCGCAGATACGCAGTATTTT
-,TRBV28,TRBJ2-6,TRBD1,CASSIGTAGANVLTF,TGTGCCAGCAGTATCGGGACAGCTGGGGCCAACGTCCTGACTTTC
-,TRBV11-2,TRBJ1-3,TRBD1,CASSLEGGQGARNTIYF,TGTGCCAGCAGCTTAGAGGGGGGACAGGGAGCGAGAAACACCATATATTTT
-,TRBV6-6,TRBJ2-2,-,CASLKRVTSNTGELFF,TGTGCCAGTTTAAAACGGGTAACTTCGAACACCGGGGAGCTGTTTTTT
once,TRBV10-3,TRBJ1-5,-,CAISESGGANQPQHF,TGTGCCATCAGTGAATCAGGCGGGGCGAATCAGCCCCAGCATTTT
-,TRBV19,TRBJ1-2,-,CASRIRGSSLHGYTF,TGTGCCAGTAGGATCAGAGGGTCCTCCCTCCATGGCTACACCTTC
-,TRBV11-2,TRBJ2-6,-,CASSLDQGGSSGANVLTF,TGTGCCAGCAGCTTAGATCAGGGGGGCAGCTCTGGGGCCAACGTCCTGACTTTC
-,TRBV27,TRBJ1-1,-,CASSFPGNTEAFF,TGTGCCAGCAGTTTCCCAGGTAACACTGAAGCTTTCTTT
-,TRBV4-2,TRBJ2-2,TRBD2,CASSQGAKGEGGELFF,TGTGCCAGCAGCCAAGGAGCGAAAGGGGAGGGTGGGGAGCTGTTTTTT
once,TRBV24-1,TRBJ2-3,-,CATSVQTGGATQYF,TGTGCCACCAGTGTCCAAACGGGTGGTGCTACGCAGTATTTT